The count of the clone carrying this T cell receptor (beta chain) is one. This entry is derived from a study of cytomegalovirus exposure and HLA in healthy donors. In the PCR, 60 Vbeta and 13 Jbeta primers were used. Profiling relied on immunoSEQ multiplex PCR, and the TCRdb table lists in-frame clones only, not all of them. This sample has approximately 110,000 clones, with 76% found just once. V lost 5 bases to trimming and J lost 8 bases, with 12 bases between them. CDR1 and CDR2 (germline): SNHLY, FYNNEI. The CDR3 extends over 13 amino acids. The receptor comes from a woman aged 45-59 years in good health and CMV-seropositive. This rearrangement joins TRBV2 to TRBJ1-4; D is possibly TRBD1 (5 bases). The sample was PBMCs. CDR3 DNA: TGTGCCAGCAGTAGCGGGACGCTAGAAAAACTGTTTTTT. Amino acid sequence: CASSSGTLEKLFF.